This passage covers 7 T cell receptor beta chains from one sample sequenced in a study of T cell responses to AZD1222 COVID-19 vaccine. Repertoires were generated with immunoSEQ multiplex PCR, while TCRdb's copy carries only in-frame clones and drops some. The table shows around 170,000 clones, with 90% occurring only once. Sample: peripheral blood, taken on day 0 of AZD1222 vaccination. The receptors stem from an adult in good health.

The V and J genes are TRBV4-3 and TRBJ1-3; unclear D gene. Trimming stripped 4 bases from V and 0 bases from J, with 10 bases between. This CDR3 contains 15 residues. The germline V gene has CDR1 LGHNA and CDR2 YSLEER. CDR3 sequence (DNA): TGCGCCAGCAGCCCCCGGCCCGGCTCTGGAAACACCATATATTTT. It yields the protein CASSPRPGSGNTIYF.

The J gene is TRBJ2-2, the V gene TRBV5-6; 10 positions match TRBD1. Germline V gives CDR1 SGHDT, CDR2 YYEEEE. The CDR3 contains 15 residues. J was trimmed by 5 bases and V by 4 bases; bases with no gene match: 5. The CDR3, as DNA: TGTGCCAGCAGCGGGGGACAGGGGAGGACCGGGGAGCTGTTTTTT. Translation gives CASSGGQGRTGELFF.

The chain couples TRBV7-9 to TRBJ2-7, with D tentatively TRBD1 (6 bases). V was trimmed by 4 bases and J by 12 bases, leaving 19 bases between them. The CDR3 extends over 13 amino acids. Germline CDR1 reads SEHNR; CDR2 reads FQNEAQ (reference sequence). The CDR3 sequence: CASSSETQQGWYF. The CDR3, as DNA: TGTGCCAGCAGCTCCGAGACCCAACAGGGATGGTACTTC.

Ten or more counts support this clone. The J gene is TRBJ2-7, the V gene TRBV18; 7 bases fit TRBD1. This CDR3 has 14 residues. V gave up 2 bases and J gave up 3 bases; unmatched junction bases: 4. Germline lookup yields CDR1 KGHSH and CDR2 LQKENI. CDR3 region: CASSPSYRGYEQYF. CDR3 DNA sequence: TGTGCCAGCTCACCATCTTACAGGGGCTACGAGCAGTACTTC.

The rearrangement joins TRBV5-5 to TRBJ2-3; 7 bases map to TRBD2. V lost 5 bases to trimming and J lost 4 bases; unmatched junction nucleotides: 7. The CDR3 consists of 14 residues. Germline lookup yields CDR1 SGHKS and CDR2 YYEKEE (reference sequence). CDR3 coding DNA: TGTGCCAGCAGGCAATGGACTAGTTCAGATACGCAGTATTTT. Its translation: CASRQWTSSDTQYF.

The rearrangement joins TRBV5-4 to TRBJ2-5; 11 nucleotides line up with TRBD2. The J segment lost 4 bases and the V segment lost 5 bases, leaving 7 bases of the junction unmatched. From germline, CDR1 is SGHNT and CDR2 YYREEE (reference sequence). CDR3 size: 15 residues. CDR3: CASRTGGLAGETQYF. CDR3 DNA sequence: TGTGCCAGCAGGACCGGTGGACTAGCGGGAGAGACCCAGTACTTC.

The genes are TRBV6-5 and TRBJ1-1, with 10 bases that match TRBD1. Trimming took 5 bases from V and 5 from J; bases not matched to a gene: 5. The CDR3 length is 14 residues. In germline, CDR1 is MNHEY, CDR2 SVGAGI. CDR3 in DNA: TGTGCCAGCAGTCAAACGGGACAGGGGACTGAAGCTTTCTTT. Translating it yields CASSQTGQGTEAFF.